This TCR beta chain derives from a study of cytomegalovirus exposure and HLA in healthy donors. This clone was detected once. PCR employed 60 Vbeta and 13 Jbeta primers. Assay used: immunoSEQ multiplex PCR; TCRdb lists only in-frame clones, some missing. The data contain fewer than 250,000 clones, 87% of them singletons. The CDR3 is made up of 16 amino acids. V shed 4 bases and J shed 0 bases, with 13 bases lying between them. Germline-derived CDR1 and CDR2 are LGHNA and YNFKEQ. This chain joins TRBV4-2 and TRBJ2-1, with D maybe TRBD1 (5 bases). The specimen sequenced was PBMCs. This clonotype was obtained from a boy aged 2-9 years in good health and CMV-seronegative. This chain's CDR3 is CASSRPDQGSYNEQFF. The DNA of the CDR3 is TGTGCCAGCAGCCGGCCTGATCAGGGCTCCTACAATGAGCAGTTCTTC.